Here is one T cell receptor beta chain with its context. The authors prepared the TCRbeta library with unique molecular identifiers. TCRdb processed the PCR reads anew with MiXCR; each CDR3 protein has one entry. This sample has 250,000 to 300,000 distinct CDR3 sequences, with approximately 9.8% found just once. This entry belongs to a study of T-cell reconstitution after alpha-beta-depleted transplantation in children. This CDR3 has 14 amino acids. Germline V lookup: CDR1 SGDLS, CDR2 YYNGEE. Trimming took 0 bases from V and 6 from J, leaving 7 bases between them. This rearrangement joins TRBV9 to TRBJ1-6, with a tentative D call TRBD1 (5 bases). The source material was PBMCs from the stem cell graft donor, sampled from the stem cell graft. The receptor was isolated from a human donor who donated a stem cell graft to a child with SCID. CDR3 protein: CASSVGGPNSPLHF. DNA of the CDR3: TGTGCCAGCAGCGTAGGGGGACCTAATTCACCCCTCCACTTT.